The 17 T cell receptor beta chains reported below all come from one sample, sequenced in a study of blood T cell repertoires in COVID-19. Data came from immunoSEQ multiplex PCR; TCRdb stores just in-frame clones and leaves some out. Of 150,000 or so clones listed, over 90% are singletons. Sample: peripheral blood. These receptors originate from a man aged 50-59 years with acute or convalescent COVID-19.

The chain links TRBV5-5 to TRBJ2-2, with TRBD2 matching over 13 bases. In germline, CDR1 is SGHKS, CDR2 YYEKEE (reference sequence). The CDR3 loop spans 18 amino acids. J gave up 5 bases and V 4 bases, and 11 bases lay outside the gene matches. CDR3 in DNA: TGTGCCAGCAGCAATAGGTACTCGGGACTAGCGGGGACCGGGGAGCTGTTTTTT. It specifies CASSNRYSGLAGTGELFF. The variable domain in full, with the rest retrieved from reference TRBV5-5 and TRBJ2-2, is DAGVTQSPTHLIKTRGQQVTLRCSPISGHKSVSWYQQVLGQGPQFIFQYYEKEERGRGNFPDRFSARQFPNYSSELNVNALLLGDSALYLCASSNRYSGLAGTGELFFGEGSRLTVL.

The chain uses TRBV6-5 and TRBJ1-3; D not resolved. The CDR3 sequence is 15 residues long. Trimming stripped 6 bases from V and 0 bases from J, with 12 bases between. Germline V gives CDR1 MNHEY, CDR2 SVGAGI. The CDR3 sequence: CASSRLTSSGNTIYF. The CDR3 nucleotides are TGTGCCAGCAGCAGACTTACTAGCTCTGGAAACACCATATATTTT.

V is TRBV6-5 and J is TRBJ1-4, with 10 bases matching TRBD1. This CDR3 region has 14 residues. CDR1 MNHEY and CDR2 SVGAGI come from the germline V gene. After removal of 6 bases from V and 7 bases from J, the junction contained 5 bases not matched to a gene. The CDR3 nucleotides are TGTGCCAGCAGCCAGGGACAGGGGCCTGAAAAACTGTTTTTT. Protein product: CASSQGQGPEKLFF.

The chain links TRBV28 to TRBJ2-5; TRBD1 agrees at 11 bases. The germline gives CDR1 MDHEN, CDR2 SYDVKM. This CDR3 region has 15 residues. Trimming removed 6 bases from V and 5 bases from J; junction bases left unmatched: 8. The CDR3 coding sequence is TGTGCCAGCAGAACTGGACAGGGGGCGGGGGAGACCCAGTACTTC. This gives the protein CASRTGQGAGETQYF.

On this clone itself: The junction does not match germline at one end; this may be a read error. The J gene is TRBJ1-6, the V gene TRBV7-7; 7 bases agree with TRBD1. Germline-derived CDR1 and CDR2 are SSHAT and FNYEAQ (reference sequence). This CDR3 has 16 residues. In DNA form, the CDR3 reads TGTGCTAGCAGCACACCTCAGGCAGGGGGTAATTCACCCCTCCACTTT. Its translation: CASSTPQAGGNSPLHF.

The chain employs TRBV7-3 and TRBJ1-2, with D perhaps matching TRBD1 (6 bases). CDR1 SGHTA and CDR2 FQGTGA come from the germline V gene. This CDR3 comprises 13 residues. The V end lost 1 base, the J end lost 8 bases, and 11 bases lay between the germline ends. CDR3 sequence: CASSLKQGYGYTF. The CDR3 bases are TGTGCCAGCAGCTTAAAGCAGGGGTACGGCTACACCTTC.

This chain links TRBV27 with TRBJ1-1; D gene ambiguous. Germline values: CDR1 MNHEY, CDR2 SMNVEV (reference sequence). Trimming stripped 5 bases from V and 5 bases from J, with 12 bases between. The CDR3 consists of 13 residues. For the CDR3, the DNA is TGTGCCAGCAGTGCCTTAGAGGGAACTGAAGCTTTCTTT. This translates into CASSALEGTEAFF.

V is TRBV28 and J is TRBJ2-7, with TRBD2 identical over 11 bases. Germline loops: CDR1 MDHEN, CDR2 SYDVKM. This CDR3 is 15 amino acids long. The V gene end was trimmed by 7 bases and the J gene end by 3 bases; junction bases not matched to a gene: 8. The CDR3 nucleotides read TGTGCCAGCACCCCTGGACTAGCGGGTAACTACGAGCAGTACTTC. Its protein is CASTPGLAGNYEQYF.

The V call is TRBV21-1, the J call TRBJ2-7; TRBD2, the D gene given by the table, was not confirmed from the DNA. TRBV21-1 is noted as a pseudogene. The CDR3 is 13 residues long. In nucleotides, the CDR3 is TGTGCCGCGGGGTTAGCCGGCTCCTACGAGCAGTACGTC. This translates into CAAGLAGSYEQYV.

This CDR3 reads CASSENGGPNEKLFF. DNA of the CDR3: TGTGCCAGCAGCGAAAACGGGGGGCCGAATGAAAAACTGTTTTTT. The chain recombines TRBV5-6 with TRBJ1-4, with D maybe TRBD1 (6 bases). V was shortened by 4 bases and J by 5 bases, with 15 bases between the two germline ends. This CDR3 has 15 residues. Germline V gene data show CDR1 as SGHDT and CDR2 as YYEEEE.

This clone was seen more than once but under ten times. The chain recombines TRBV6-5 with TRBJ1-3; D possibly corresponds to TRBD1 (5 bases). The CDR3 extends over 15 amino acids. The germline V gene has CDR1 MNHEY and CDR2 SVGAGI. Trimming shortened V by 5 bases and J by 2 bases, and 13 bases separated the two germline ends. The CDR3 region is CASSRPSRAGNTIYF. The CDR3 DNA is TGTGCCAGCAGTCGACCCTCCAGGGCTGGAAACACCATATATTTT.

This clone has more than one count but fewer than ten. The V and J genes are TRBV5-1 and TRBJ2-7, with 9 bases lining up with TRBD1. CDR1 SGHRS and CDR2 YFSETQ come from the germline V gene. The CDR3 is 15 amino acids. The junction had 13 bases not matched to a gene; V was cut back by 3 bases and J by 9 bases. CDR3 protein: CASSSTGTGYLGQYF. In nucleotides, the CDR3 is TGCGCCAGCAGCTCTACCGGGACAGGGTATCTCGGGCAGTACTTC.

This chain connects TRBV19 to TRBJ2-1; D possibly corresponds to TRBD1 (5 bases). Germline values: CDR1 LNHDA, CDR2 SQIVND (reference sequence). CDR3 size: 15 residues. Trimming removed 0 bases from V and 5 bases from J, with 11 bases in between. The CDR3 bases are TGTGCCAGTAGTATAGACTTCAAAGGGGACAATGAGCAGTTCTTC. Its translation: CASSIDFKGDNEQFF.

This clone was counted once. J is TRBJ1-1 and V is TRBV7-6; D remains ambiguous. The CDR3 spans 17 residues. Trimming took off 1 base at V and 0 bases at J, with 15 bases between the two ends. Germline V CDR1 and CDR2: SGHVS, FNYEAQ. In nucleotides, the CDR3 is TGTGCCAGCAGCTTAGACCGCGCGCGAAAAATGAACACTGAAGCTTTCTTT. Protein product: CASSLDRARKMNTEAFF.

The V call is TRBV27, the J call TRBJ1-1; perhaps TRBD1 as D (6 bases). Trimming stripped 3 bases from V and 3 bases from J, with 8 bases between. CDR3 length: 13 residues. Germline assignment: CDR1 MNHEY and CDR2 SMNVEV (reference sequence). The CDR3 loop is CASSFGGHTEAFF. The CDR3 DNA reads TGTGCCAGCAGTTTCGGGGGGCACACTGAAGCTTTCTTT.

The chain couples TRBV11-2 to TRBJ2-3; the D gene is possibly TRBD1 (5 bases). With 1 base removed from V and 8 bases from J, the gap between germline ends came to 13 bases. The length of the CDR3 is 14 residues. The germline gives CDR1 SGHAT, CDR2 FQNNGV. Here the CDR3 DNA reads TGTGCCAGCAGCTTAGGCAGGGAAAGGGGTACGCAGTATTTT. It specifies CASSLGRERGTQYF. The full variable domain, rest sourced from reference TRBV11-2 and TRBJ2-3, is EAGVAQSPRYKIIEKRQSVAFWCNPISGHATLYWYQQILGQGPKLLIQFQNNGVVDDSQLPKDRFSAERLKGVDSTLKIQPAKLEDSAVYLCASSLGRERGTQYFGPGTRLTVL.

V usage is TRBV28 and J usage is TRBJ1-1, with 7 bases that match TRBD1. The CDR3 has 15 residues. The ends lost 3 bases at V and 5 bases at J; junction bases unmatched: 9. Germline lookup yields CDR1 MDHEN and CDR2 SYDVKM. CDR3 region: CASSFVRIRGTEAFF. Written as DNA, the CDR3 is TGTGCCAGCAGTTTCGTCCGGATCAGGGGGACTGAAGCTTTCTTT.